What follows are 6 T cell receptor beta chains derived from one specimen sequenced in a study of OX40 agonist ivuxolimab in advanced cancers. TCRdb's table, derived via immunoSEQ multiplex PCR, lists solely in-frame clones and lacks some. The sample shows 75,000 to 90,000 clones, around 94% of them seen only once. This specimen was CD4+ or CD8+ T cells sorted from blood, taken in a trial of the OX40 agonist ivuxolimab. The receptors were sampled from an adult with an advanced solid tumor such as melanoma, head and neck, liver or kidney cancer.

This clone was detected a few times. J is TRBJ1-3 and V is TRBV18; weak D call: TRBD1 (6 bases). Trimming removed 4 bases at V and 7 bases at J, with 14 bases between. CDR3 size: 14 residues. Germline-derived CDR1 and CDR2 are KGHSH and LQKENI. CDR3 in amino acids: CASSRQGNGNTIYF. CDR3 bases: TGTGCCAGCTCACGTCAGGGGAATGGGAACACCATATATTTT.

The gene calls are TRBV18 and TRBJ2-5, with D unclear. Germline CDR1 and CDR2: KGHSH and LQKENI. This CDR3 is 14 amino acids long. With 0 bases removed from V and 5 bases from J, the gap between germline ends came to 10 bases. CDR3 sequence: CASSPPGKKETQYF. The CDR3 DNA is TGTGCCAGCTCACCACCAGGGAAGAAGGAGACCCAGTACTTC.

The rearrangement uses TRBV11-2 and TRBJ2-2; TRBD2 might be the D (6 bases). V lost 1 base, J lost 5 bases, and 14 bases lay in between. Germline CDR1 SGHAT, CDR2 FQNNGV. The CDR3 covers 16 residues. The CDR3 DNA reads TGTGCCAGCAGCTTAGTTGTGGGAGGAAGTACCGGGGAGCTGTTTTTT. It codes for CASSLVVGGSTGELFF.

The chain uses TRBV18 and TRBJ1-4; possible D gene TRBD1, 5 bases. Looked up from germline, CDR1 is KGHSH and CDR2 is LQKENI. CDR3 length equals 13 residues. V lost 6 bases, J lost 8 bases, and 13 bases lay in between. In nucleotides, the CDR3 is TGTGCCAGCTCCCTAGGGGACGGAGAAAAACTGTTTTTT. Translation gives CASSLGDGEKLFF. The full variable domain, with the rest looked up from reference TRBV18 and TRBJ1-4, is NAGVMQNPRHLVRRRGQEARLRCSPMKGHSHVYWYRQLPEEGLKFMVYLQKENIIDESGMPKERFSAEFPKEGPSILRIQQVVRGDSAAYFCASSLGDGEKLFFGSGTQLSVL.

The chain couples TRBV7-2 to TRBJ2-3, with D unclear. V lost 1 base and J 4 bases, leaving 9 bases between the germline ends. This CDR3 is 14 amino acids long. Germline-derived CDR1 and CDR2 are SGHTA and FQGNSA. The CDR3 is CASSLVYGSDTQYF. The DNA for the CDR3 is TGTGCCAGCAGCTTAGTATACGGCTCAGATACGCAGTATTTT.

The genes are TRBV5-1 and TRBJ2-7; no clear D gene. Trimming left V 2 bases short and J 1 base short, with 13 bases between. Germline-derived CDR1 and CDR2 are SGHRS and YFSETQ. The CDR3 totals 15 residues. As DNA, the CDR3 is TGCGCCAGCAGCTTATTCAGCCAACTATCCTACGAGCAGTACTTC. Amino acid sequence: CASSLFSQLSYEQYF.